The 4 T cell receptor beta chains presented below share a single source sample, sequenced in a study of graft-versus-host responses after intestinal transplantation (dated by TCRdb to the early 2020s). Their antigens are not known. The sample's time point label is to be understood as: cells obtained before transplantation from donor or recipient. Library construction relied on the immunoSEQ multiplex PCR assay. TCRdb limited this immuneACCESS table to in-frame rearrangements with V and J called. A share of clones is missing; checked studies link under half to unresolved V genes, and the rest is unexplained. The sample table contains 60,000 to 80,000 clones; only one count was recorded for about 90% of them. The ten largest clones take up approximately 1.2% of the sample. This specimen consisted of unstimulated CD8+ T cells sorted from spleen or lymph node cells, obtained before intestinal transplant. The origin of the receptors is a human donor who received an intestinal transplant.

DNA for the CDR3: TGCGCCAGCAGCTTGATACGGGTCCGGACAAACAATGAGCAGTTCTTC. Protein product: CASSLIRVRTNNEQFF. V is TRBV5-1 and J is TRBJ2-1; D possibly corresponds to TRBD1 (5 bases). V was pared by 1 base and J by 5 bases, with 16 bases between. The CDR3 runs 16 residues. Germline V gene sequence: CDR1 SGHRS, CDR2 YFSETQ.

The CDR3 nucleotides read TGCGCCAGCAGCCAACTTCAGGGGCTCACTGAAGCTTTCTTT. Its protein product is CASSQLQGLTEAFF. The chain has TRBV4-1 and TRBJ1-1; a weak D match, TRBD1 (6 bases). There are 14 residues in the CDR3. Germline values: CDR1 MGHRA, CDR2 YSYEKL. Trimming cost V 2 bases and J 4 bases, with 11 bases left between them.

In nucleotides, the CDR3 is TGTGCCAGCAGCGGGGGGACAGGGTTAGGTGGCTACACCTTC. Protein product: CASSGGTGLGGYTF. The chain joins TRBV9 to TRBJ1-2; 9 bases map to TRBD1. Germline trimming cut 3 bases from V and 7 bases from J; bases unmatched to any gene: 7. CDR1 and CDR2 from the germline V gene are SGDLS and YYNGEE. This CDR3 is built from 14 residues. Full variable domain (remainder filled in from reference TRBV9 and TRBJ1-2): DSGVTQTPKHLITATGQRVTLRCSPRSGDLSVYWYQQSLDQGLQFLIQYYNGEERAKGNILERFSAQQFPDLHSELNLSSLELGDSALYFCASSGGTGLGGYTFGSGTRLTVV.

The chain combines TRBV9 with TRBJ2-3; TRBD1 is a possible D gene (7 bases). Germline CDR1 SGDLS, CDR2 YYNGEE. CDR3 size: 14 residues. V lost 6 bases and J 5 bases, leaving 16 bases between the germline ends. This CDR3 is CASNPGGGKDTQYF. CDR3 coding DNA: TGTGCCAGCAATCCAGGGGGAGGAAAAGATACGCAGTATTTT. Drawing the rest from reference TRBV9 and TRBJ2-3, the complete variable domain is DSGVTQTPKHLITATGQRVTLRCSPRSGDLSVYWYQQSLDQGLQFLIQYYNGEERAKGNILERFSAQQFPDLHSELNLSSLELGDSALYFCASNPGGGKDTQYFGPGTRLTVL.